The clone carrying this T cell receptor (beta chain) was seen a handful of times. The same CDR3 can be traced to other DNA sequences in this sample. The sample is drawn from a study of shared clonotypes between healthy human individuals. In the study overall: Each donor contributed plates that comprised three CD4 naive, three CD4 memory, two CD8 naive and one CD8 memory.

For sorted subsets, 150 to 250 ng DNA per replicate equaled roughly 29,000 T cell genomes. TCRdb's copy holds only in-frame clones and misses some; the assay was immunoSEQ multiplex PCR. The sample includes approximately 1,000,000 clones, approximately 78% seen only once; the top ten take around 0.47%. CDR3 length equals 12 residues. Germline V gene data show CDR1 as LNHDA and CDR2 as SQIVND (reference sequence). Deletions cut 3 bases from V and 7 bases from J, with 7 bases between. The rearrangement joins TRBV19 to TRBJ2-1; no firm D call. The sequenced sample was memory CD4+ T cells from PBMCs. Specified subset: CD45RA-negative fraction. The receptor's source is a man younger than 35 in good health. Some clones in this sample may be carry-over from other donors' samples. Here the CDR3 DNA reads TGTGCCAGTAGTATCCCTAAAAATGAGCAGTTCTTC. Translation gives CASSIPKNEQFF.